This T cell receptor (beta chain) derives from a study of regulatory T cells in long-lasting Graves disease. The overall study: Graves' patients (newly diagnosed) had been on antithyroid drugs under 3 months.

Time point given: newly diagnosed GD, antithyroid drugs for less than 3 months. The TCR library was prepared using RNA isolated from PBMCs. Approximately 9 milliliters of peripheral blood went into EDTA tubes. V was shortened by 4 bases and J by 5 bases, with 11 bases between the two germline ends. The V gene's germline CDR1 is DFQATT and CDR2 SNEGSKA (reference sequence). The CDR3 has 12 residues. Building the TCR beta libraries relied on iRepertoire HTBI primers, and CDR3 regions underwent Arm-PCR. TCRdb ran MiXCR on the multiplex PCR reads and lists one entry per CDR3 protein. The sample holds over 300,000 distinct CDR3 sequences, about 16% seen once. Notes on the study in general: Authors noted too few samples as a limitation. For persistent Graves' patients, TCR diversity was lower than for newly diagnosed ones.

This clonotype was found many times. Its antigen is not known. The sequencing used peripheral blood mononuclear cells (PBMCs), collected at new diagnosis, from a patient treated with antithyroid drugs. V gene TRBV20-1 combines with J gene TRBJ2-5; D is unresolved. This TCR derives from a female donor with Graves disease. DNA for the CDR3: TGCAGTGCTACCGGCCGCCGGGAGACCCAGTACTTC. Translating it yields CSATGRRETQYF.